Listed below are T cell receptor beta chains from one sample, sequenced in a study of blood T cell repertoires in COVID-19. TCRdb's table, derived via immunoSEQ multiplex PCR, lists solely in-frame clones and lacks some. The table lists 6,000 to 8,500 clones, more than 75% of them singletons. The specimen was peripheral blood. All receptors derive from a woman aged 60-75 years with active COVID-19. Each CDR3 is given with its conserved first and last residue. The D gene is left open where the match is weak. A clone size is listed for some rows: how often the clone was seen (once, few, many), or a class if it is expanded.

12 | TRBJ2-1 | TRBV3-1/TRBV3-2 | TRBD1 | once | TGTGCCAGCAGAAAGGGGGCCAATGAGCAGTTCTTC | CASRKGANEQFF
9 | TRBJ2-5 | TRBV7-9 | NA | NA | TGTGCCGGGGGGGAGACCCAGTACTTC | CAGGETQYF
17 | TRBJ2-3 | TRBV27 | NA | NA | TGTGCCAGCAGTTTATCGACGACAGCGGGTGGCACAGATACGCAGTATTTT | CASSLSTTAGGTDTQYF
15 | TRBJ2-3 | TRBV19 | TRBD2 | NA | TGTGCCAGTAGCCGATGGACTAGCGGCACAGATACGCAGTATTTT | CASSRWTSGTDTQYF
15 | TRBJ2-7 | TRBV29-1 | TRBD1 | NA | TGCAGCGTTGGGAAGCCGGGACAGGGCTACCACGAGCAGTACTTC | CSVGKPGQGYHEQYF
14 | TRBJ2-3 | TRBV7-2 | NA | NA | TGTGCCAGCAGCCTCGGGGTGCCGGTGGATACGCAGTATTTT | CASSLGVPVDTQYF
16 | TRBJ2-3 | TRBV4-3 | NA | once | TGCGCCAGCAGCCATACCTCCGGGAGTAGCACAGATACGCAGTATTTT | CASSHTSGSSTDTQYF
13 | TRBJ2-3 | TRBV6-2/TRBV6-3 | NA | NA | TGTGCCAGCAGCCGGGACTTCTCTGATACGCAGTATTTT | CASSRDFSDTQYF
15 | TRBJ2-3 | TRBV11-2 | NA | NA | TGTGCCAGCAGCTTAACCAGGGGAGTTACAGATACGCAGTATTTT | CASSLTRGVTDTQYF
13 | TRBJ1-5 | TRBV7-3 | NA | NA | TGTGCCAGCAGCTCGGGACGGGGGCAGCCCCAGCATTTT | CASSSGRGQPQHF
15 | TRBJ2-3 | TRBV5-4 | NA | few | TGTGCCAGCAGCTCACGATCGCAACGGGCAGATACGCAGTATTTT | CASSSRSQRADTQYF
19 | TRBJ1-6 | TRBV9 | TRBD1 | NA | TGTGCCAGCAGCGCTTTCGGACAGGGCGGAGGGGCTTATAATTCACCCCTCCACTTT | CASSAFGQGGGAYNSPLHF
15 | TRBJ2-5 | TRBV5-6 | TRBD2 | few | TGTGCCAGCAGCTCCTGGGGAGGGAGGATTGAGACCCAGTACTTC | CASSSWGGRIETQYF
14 | TRBJ2-1 | TRBV7-9 | TRBD1 | once | TGTGCCAGCAGCGCCCGACAGGGTAGCAATGAGCAGTTCTTC | CASSARQGSNEQFF
13 | TRBJ1-1 | TRBV19 | NA | NA | TGTGCCAGTAGTATAAAAGGAGACACTGAAGCTTTCTTT | CASSIKGDTEAFF
13 | TRBJ2-3 | TRBV5-5 | NA | NA | TGTGCCAGCAGCTCCCAGGGTGGAGATACGCAGTATTTT | CASSSQGGDTQYF
14 | TRBJ1-5 | TRBV27 | NA | NA | TGTGCCAGCAGTTTACCAGGGCCTGGGCAGCCCCAGCATTTT | CASSLPGPGQPQHF
15 | TRBJ1-4 | TRBV30 | NA | NA | TGTGCCTGGAGTAGGAACCAGGGCCGGCTTGAAAAACTGTTTTTT | CAWSRNQGRLEKLFF
14 | TRBJ1-1 | TRBV5-1 | NA | NA | TGCGCCAGCAGCTTGGTTGTTCAGAACACTGAAGCTTTCTTT | CASSLVVQNTEAFF
15 | TRBJ1-4 | TRBV30 | NA | NA | TGTGCCTGGAGTGTAGGTGGGGGGGGTAATGAAAAACTGTTTTTT | CAWSVGGGGNEKLFF